Shown below are 8 T cell receptor beta chains from a single sample sequenced in a study of cytomegalovirus exposure and HLA in healthy donors. Vbeta (60) and Jbeta (13) primers were used in the PCR. Method: immunoSEQ multiplex PCR; TCRdb's copy keeps in-frame clones and lacks some. The sample lists 150,000 to 200,000 clones, around 90% seen once, with 1.5% to 2% in the top ten. Input material: PBMCs. The receptor source for this set is a woman aged 18-29 years in good health and CMV-seronegative.

The gene calls are TRBV19 and TRBJ2-3, with TRBD2 matching over 8 bases. V trimming: 4 bases; J trimming: 1 base; junction bases outside the gene matches: 13. From germline, CDR1 is LNHDA and CDR2 SQIVND (reference sequence). This CDR3 has 18 residues. As DNA, the CDR3 is TGTGCCAGTAGTACCACAAAGGGAACTAGCGGACGCACAGATACGCAGTATTTT. This gives the protein CASSTTKGTSGRTDTQYF.

This clone came up a few times. The chain links TRBV4-1 to TRBJ1-2; a possible D gene is TRBD1 (6 bases). Per the germline V gene, CDR1 is MGHRA and CDR2 is YSYEKL. The CDR3 spans 14 residues. Trimming removed 1 base from V and 7 bases from J, with 13 bases in between. CDR3 sequence (DNA): TGCGCCAGCAGCCAAGCTCCTCGGGGGGCTGGCTACACCTTC. Protein product: CASSQAPRGAGYTF.

There are a few counts of this clone. The V and J genes are TRBV5-8 and TRBJ1-1; 9 bases map to TRBD1. This CDR3 region has 15 residues. Per germline, CDR1 SGHTS and CDR2 YDEGEE. Trimming removed 4 bases from V and 3 bases from J; junction bases left unmatched: 7. The CDR3 spells CASSPGTGFDTEAFF. DNA of the CDR3: TGTGCCAGCAGCCCTGGGACAGGGTTTGACACTGAAGCTTTCTTT.

The CDR3 bases are TGTGCCAGTAGCGACGGGAGCATCTCTGGAAACACCATATATTTT. Amino acid sequence: CASSDGSISGNTIYF. The J gene is TRBJ1-3, the V gene TRBV19; the D is unclear. This CDR3 comprises 15 residues. The germline V gene has CDR1 LNHDA and CDR2 SQIVND (reference sequence). V lost 6 bases, J lost 0 bases, and 12 bases lay in between.

The rearrangement joins TRBV7-9 to TRBJ2-5; possibly TRBD1 for D (5 bases). The CDR3 extends over 18 amino acids. V lost 2 bases and J 5 bases, leaving 24 bases between the germline ends. Germline CDR1 is SEHNR and CDR2 is FQNEAQ (reference sequence). The CDR3 DNA is TGTGCCAGCAGCTTACCCTTGGGTGGGCAGGGAACGCCGGAGACCCAGTACTTC. Translating it yields CASSLPLGGQGTPETQYF.

Only one count was recorded for this clone. This CDR3 reads CASSSPIRTEAFF. CDR3 coding DNA: TGTGCCAGCAGTTCTCCGATCAGAACTGAAGCTTTCTTT. The rearrangement joins TRBV28 to TRBJ1-1, with D uncertain. The CDR3 has 13 residues. CDR1 MDHEN and CDR2 SYDVKM come from the germline V gene. V gave up 4 bases and J gave up 5 bases, with 11 bases separating them. The variable domain in full, completed from reference TRBV28 and TRBJ1-1, reads DVKVTQSSRYLVKRTGEKVFLECVQDMDHENMFWYRQDPGLGLRLIYFSYDVKMKEKGDIPEGYSVSREKKERFSLILESASTNQTSMYLCASSSPIRTEAFFGQGTRLTVV.

This clone was observed a few times. The J gene is TRBJ1-4, the V gene TRBV28; D remains ambiguous. The CDR3 is 11 residues long. The germline V and J ends were trimmed by 2 bases and 10 bases, with 5 bases remaining between them. CDR1 and CDR2 (germline): MDHEN, SYDVKM. CDR3 sequence: CASSLHGKLFF. The CDR3 region has the DNA TGTGCCAGCAGTTTACACGGAAAACTGTTTTTT. The full variable domain, completed using reference TRBV28 and TRBJ1-4, is DVKVTQSSRYLVKRTGEKVFLECVQDMDHENMFWYRQDPGLGLRLIYFSYDVKMKEKGDIPEGYSVSREKKERFSLILESASTNQTSMYLCASSLHGKLFFGSGTQLSVL.

V gene TRBV6-5 combines with J gene TRBJ1-2; 7 bases are a match to TRBD1. In germline, CDR1 is MNHEY, CDR2 SVGAGI. The CDR3 has 13 residues. Losses at the gene ends were 7 bases for V and 6 bases for J; bases not matched to a gene: 8. CDR3 sequence reads: CASTRQGEHGYTF. CDR3 in DNA: TGTGCCAGCACCCGCCAGGGGGAACATGGCTACACCTTC.